This T cell receptor beta chain originates from a study of blood T cell repertoires in COVID-19. Overall study context: T cells, B-cell-depleted T cells, or PBMCs supplied cDNA or gDNA.

A Seattle source enrolled patients during active infection and followed them longitudinally. Sequenced by immunoSEQ multiplex PCR; TCRdb stores in-frame clones only, minus some. The data contain roughly 100,000 clones, around 87% of them singletons. CDR1 is SGHVS and CDR2 is FQNEAQ in the germline V gene. Trimming took off 11 bases at V and 7 bases at J, with 20 bases between the two ends. The CDR3 contains 13 residues. The source material was peripheral blood. J is TRBJ2-5 and V is TRBV7-8; D might be TRBD2 (6 bases). The receptor was isolated from a woman aged 45 to 65 with COVID-19, enrolled during active disease. The CDR3 loop is CASLGGTVGTQYF. The CDR3 DNA sequence: TGTGCCTCTCTGGGGGGTACAGTGGGGACCCAGTACTTC.